Listed below are T cell receptor beta chains from one sample, sequenced in a study of molecular identifiers for immune sequencing clone quantification. MiXCR was run by TCRdb on the PCR reads, yielding one entry per CDR3 protein. The sample has some 650,000 distinct CDR3 sequences; about 20% are singletons. The sequenced sample consisted of naive CD8+ T cells from blood, with Jurkat cell RNA spiked in. The receptors were gathered from a human donor in good health. Some libraries in this study had Jurkat cell RNA spiked in. The CDR3 runs from the conserved cysteine through the conserved F or W.

cdr3_aa j_call v_call
CASRSLPSGDFYEQYF TRBJ2-7 TRBV27
CATRDSSYEQYF TRBJ2-7 TRBV27
CASSGTNIYQPQHF TRBJ1-5 TRBV5-6
CASSLMGQAYEQYF TRBJ2-7 TRBV7-2
CASSSGIGQGYWGNYGYTF TRBJ1-2 TRBV28
CASSPFLSRTANQPQHF TRBJ1-5 TRBV27
CASSLVGEETQYF TRBJ2-5 TRBV7-9
CASSPTSGRYEQYF TRBJ2-7 TRBV27
CASSQGVIAYEQYF TRBJ2-7 TRBV4-3
CASRQTGIDTQYF TRBJ2-3 TRBV12-3/TRBV12-4
CASSPTFGRSGYEQYF TRBJ2-7 TRBV5-4
CASSIVPDRAYEQYF TRBJ2-7 TRBV19
CAEREGSAGELFF TRBJ2-2 TRBV7-9
CASSQENRANYGYTF TRBJ1-2 TRBV4-3
CSARDLTSTYEQYF TRBJ2-7 TRBV20-1
CASSGLVNEQFF TRBJ2-1 TRBV7-6
CASGIYSTDLGNSPLHF TRBJ1-6 TRBV19
CASSLARGLVGTEAFF TRBJ1-1 TRBV7-9
CASSRTSGTPYEQYF TRBJ2-7 TRBV28
CASSQQDRGKGDTQYF TRBJ2-3 TRBV11-3
CASSLDRRGEDTQYF TRBJ2-3 TRBV4-2
CASSFTGVLFF TRBJ2-2 TRBV7-6
CASSPWEGREQYF TRBJ2-7 TRBV27
CASSTRTGEMNQPQHF TRBJ1-5 TRBV11-2
CASGVQGMNTDTQYF TRBJ2-3 TRBV9
CSVEDLTSPGTGELFF TRBJ2-2 TRBV29-1
CASSQLQGRFEKLFF TRBJ1-4 TRBV4-1
CASIVTSGTPNTGELFF TRBJ2-2 TRBV27
CASSYSGDPYEQYF TRBJ2-7 TRBV27
CASTPIFDLTNGYTF TRBJ1-2 TRBV19
CASSYLTSSYYGYTF TRBJ1-2 TRBV6-5
CASSQATRVYEQYF TRBJ2-7 TRBV4-3
CSARVSVNTDTQYF TRBJ2-3 TRBV20-1
CASSDSGQGMLQPQHF TRBJ1-5 TRBV6-1
CASSGGGRDTDTQYF TRBJ2-3 TRBV9
CTSSYGLAGEADTQYF TRBJ2-3 TRBV28
CASSLEASGPTYNEQFF TRBJ2-1 TRBV5-1
CASTGLAGTEQFF TRBJ2-1 TRBV7-2
CASSLKGTGDYEQYF TRBJ2-7 TRBV4-1
CASSHPTSGKYEQYF TRBJ2-7 TRBV3-1
CASGFAGRTEAFF TRBJ1-1 TRBV28
CASSIGLAGAETQYF TRBJ2-5 TRBV7-2
CSVFLPGQPNYGYTF TRBJ1-2 TRBV29-1
CSAPDLVKGETQYF TRBJ2-5 TRBV20-1
CASSLGPGQGADTQYF TRBJ2-3 TRBV12-3/TRBV12-4
CASSQTTSTDTQYF TRBJ2-3 TRBV7-9
CASTTTPGQGGEKLFF TRBJ1-4 TRBV6-5
CASARTVNNEQFF TRBJ2-1 TRBV27
CASSLANVHSGANVLTF TRBJ2-6 TRBV7-6
CASSQGGPGHQPQHF TRBJ1-5 TRBV14
CASSQGLEIPGPGELFF TRBJ2-2 TRBV4-1
CASSQDRGTVNSPLHF TRBJ1-6 TRBV4-3
CASSPVAGELFF TRBJ2-2 TRBV7-6